The next 16 T cell receptor beta chains were all read from a single sample in a study of T cells in localized non-small cell lung cancer (dated by TCRdb to the early 2020s). Library prep was done by the immunoSEQ multiplex PCR assay. The table comes from immuneACCESS by way of TCRdb, which keeps in-frame sequences with V and J called. Part of the clones is missing from these tables; in studies checked, under half for an unresolved V gene and the rest for unknown reasons. This sample gives just under 35,000 clones in total; 91% of them show up just once. Roughly 12% of the sample belongs to the ten largest clones. The source was peripheral blood mononuclear cells, collected before any cancer treatment. Source of these receptors: an older female donor with stage II lung adenocarcinoma.

The CDR3 loop reads CASSVLGTSGSPYEQYF. The CDR3 DNA is TGTGCCAGTAGTGTACTAGGGACTAGCGGGTCCCCCTACGAGCAGTACTTC. The chain carries TRBV19 and TRBJ2-7; 12 nucleotides match TRBD2. With V trimmed by 5 bases and J by 2 bases, 10 bases remained unmatched. CDR3 size: 17 residues. In germline, CDR1 is LNHDA, CDR2 SQIVND (reference sequence).

The chain links TRBV4-2 to TRBJ1-6; D is perhaps TRBD1 (6 bases). V lost 4 bases and J 7 bases, leaving 17 bases between the germline ends. The CDR3 loop spans 16 amino acids. Germline CDR1 and CDR2: LGHNA and YNFKEQ. The CDR3 coding sequence is TGTGCCAGCAGCCCGCCTCTGGGACACCAGAATTCACCCCTCCACTTT. Translated, it gives CASSPPLGHQNSPLHF.

This clone was seen once. The rearrangement uses TRBV7-9 and TRBJ1-6; D is perhaps TRBD1 (6 bases). V was pared by 5 bases and J by 10 bases, with 15 bases between. Germline CDR1 is SEHNR and CDR2 is FQNEAQ (reference sequence). The CDR3 is 14 residues long. CDR3 loop: CASSPEQGPSPLHF. CDR3 in DNA: TGTGCCAGCAGCCCGGAACAGGGACCATCACCCCTCCACTTT.

The gene calls are TRBV5-1 and TRBJ2-7; 11 nucleotides line up with TRBD2. The CDR3 runs 16 residues. The V and J ends lost 0 bases and 5 bases, in that order; junction bases with no gene match: 7. Germline lookup yields CDR1 SGHRS and CDR2 YFSETQ. The CDR3 spells CASSLDLAGGRNEQYF. The DNA for the CDR3 is TGCGCCAGCAGCTTGGACCTAGCGGGAGGACGCAACGAGCAGTACTTC. Supplemented by reference TRBV5-1 and TRBJ2-7, the full variable domain reads KAGVTQTPRYLIKTRGQQVTLSCSPISGHRSVSWYQQTPGQGLQFLFEYFSETQRNKGNFPGRFSGRQFSNSRSEMNVSTLELGDSALYLCASSLDLAGGRNEQYFGPGTRLTVT.

The chain links TRBV10-3 to TRBJ2-1, with D unclear. The CDR3 runs to 13 residues. The V end was cut by 4 bases, the J end by 7 bases, with 11 bases between. CDR1 ENHRY and CDR2 SYGVKD come from the germline V gene. The CDR3 DNA sequence: TGTGCCATCAGTGCCCCTCAAAATAATGAGCAGTTCTTC. It specifies CAISAPQNNEQFF.

This chain uses TRBV7-8 with TRBJ2-1, with D uncertain. Germline-derived CDR1 and CDR2 are SGHVS and FQNEAQ. This CDR3 has 12 residues. V lost 6 bases and J lost 10, with 13 bases in between. CDR3 residues: CASRSNMLEQFF. The CDR3 nucleotides read TGTGCCAGCAGATCGAACATGCTAGAGCAGTTCTTC. Complete variable domain (other parts from reference TRBV7-8 and TRBJ2-1): GAGVSQSPRYKVAKRGQDVALRCDPISGHVSLFWYQQALGQGPEFLTYFQNEAQLDKSGLPSDRFFAERPEGSVSTLKIQRTQQEDSAVYLCASRSNMLEQFFGPGTRLTVL.

This clone was seen once. The CDR3 DNA reads TGTGCCAGCAGCTTGGGACCATCCCAAGAGACCCAGTACTTC. Amino acid sequence: CASSLGPSQETQYF. The rearrangement uses TRBV7-9 and TRBJ2-5; D possibly matches TRBD1 or TRBD2 (5 bases each). The CDR3 length is 14 residues. CDR1 and CDR2 from the germline V gene are SEHNR and FQNEAQ (reference sequence). The V gene lost 3 bases and the J gene lost 1 base, with 9 bases spanning the gap. The full variable domain, completed using reference TRBV7-9 and TRBJ2-5, is DTGVSQNPRHKITKRGQNVTFRCDPISEHNRLYWYRQTLGQGPEFLTYFQNEAQLEKSRLLSDRFSAERPKGSFSTLEIQRTEQGDSAMYLCASSLGPSQETQYFGPGTRLLVL.

The rearrangement joins TRBV5-4 to TRBJ2-5; perhaps TRBD1 as D (7 bases). There are 13 residues in the CDR3. Germline values: CDR1 SGHNT, CDR2 YYREEE (reference sequence). Trimming stripped 6 bases from V and 7 bases from J, with 16 bases between. The chain's CDR3 is CASNGQAGTTQYF. DNA for the CDR3: TGTGCCAGCAACGGACAGGCGGGGACGACCCAGTACTTC. Filled out from reference TRBV5-4 and TRBJ2-5, the complete variable domain reads ETGVTQSPTHLIKTRGQQVTLRCSSQSGHNTVSWYQQALGQGPQFIFQYYREEENGRGNFPPRFSGLQFPNYSSELNVNALELDDSALYLCASNGQAGTTQYFGPGTRLLVL.

The rearrangement links TRBV4-1 to TRBJ2-3, with D possibly being TRBD1 (6 bases). The CDR3 is 16 amino acids. Germline V lookup: CDR1 MGHRA, CDR2 YSYEKL. Trimming took off 3 bases at V and 5 bases at J, with 18 bases between the two ends. CDR3 protein: CASSHRGAGAIDTQYF. The CDR3 DNA reads as TGCGCCAGCAGCCATCGCGGCGCAGGGGCGATAGATACGCAGTATTTT.

V gene TRBV18 combines with J gene TRBJ1-4; D uncertain. The ends were cut back, 4 bases at V and 6 bases at J, with 6 bases in the middle. The CDR3 sequence is 12 residues long. Per the germline V gene, CDR1 is KGHSH and CDR2 is LQKENI. This chain's CDR3 is CASSRDDEKLFF. For the CDR3, the DNA is TGTGCCAGCTCACGCGACGATGAAAAACTGTTTTTT.

The rearrangement links TRBV11-3 to TRBJ2-2; no firm D call. V lost 0 bases and J 0 bases, leaving 11 bases between the germline ends. The CDR3 is made up of 17 amino acids. CDR1 is SGHNT and CDR2 is YENEEA in the germline V gene. The CDR3 is CASSLDRLAANTGELFF. The CDR3 DNA sequence: TGTGCCAGCAGCTTAGATCGATTAGCAGCGAACACCGGGGAGCTGTTTTTT. The full variable domain, completed using reference TRBV11-3 and TRBJ2-2, is EAGVVQSPRYKIIEKKQPVAFWCNPISGHNTLYWYLQNLGQGPELLIRYENEEAVDDSQLPKDRFSAERLKGVDSTLKIQPAELGDSAVYLCASSLDRLAANTGELFFGEGSRLTVL.

The genes are TRBV5-1 and TRBJ1-1; D is uncertain. Trimming pared 3 bases from V and 4 bases from J, leaving 10 bases between. CDR3 size: 13 residues. Per germline, CDR1 SGHRS and CDR2 YFSETQ. CDR3 loop: CASSSGWGTEAFF. The CDR3 DNA reads as TGCGCCAGCAGCTCTGGGTGGGGCACTGAAGCTTTCTTT.

This clone was picked up a small number of times. The chain is built from TRBV13 and TRBJ1-6; 7 nucleotides align to TRBD1. The junction had 9 bases not matched to a gene; V was cut back by 3 bases and J by 7 bases. Germline lookup yields CDR1 PRHDT and CDR2 FYEKMQ (reference sequence). The CDR3 is 16 amino acids. The CDR3 reads CASSLGTGTANSPLHF. The CDR3 coding sequence is TGTGCCAGCAGCTTGGGAACCGGGACAGCGAATTCACCCCTCCACTTT. Filled out from reference TRBV13 and TRBJ1-6, the complete variable domain reads AAGVIQSPRHLIKEKRETATLKCYPIPRHDTVYWYQQGPGQDPQFLISFYEKMQSDKGSIPDRFSAQQFSDYHSELNMSSLELGDSALYFCASSLGTGTANSPLHFGNGTRLTVT.

The chain recombines TRBV5-1 with TRBJ2-5; 7 positions agree with TRBD1. CDR3 length equals 16 residues. V lost 0 bases and J lost 2; bases outside the gene matches: 7. Germline lookup yields CDR1 SGHRS and CDR2 YFSETQ. This CDR3 reads CASSLGQGRIQETQYF. The CDR3 DNA sequence: TGCGCCAGCAGCTTGGGACAGGGACGGATACAAGAGACCCAGTACTTC.

This clone was seen just once. The rearrangement uses TRBV5-4 and TRBJ2-1; D could derive from TRBD1 or TRBD2 (5 bases each). The CDR3 extends over 13 amino acids. Germline V lookup: CDR1 SGHNT, CDR2 YYREEE (reference sequence). The ends were cut back, 4 bases at V and 6 bases at J, with 11 bases in the middle. DNA for the CDR3: TGTGCCAGCAGCGGGGGTGGGTCCAATGAGCAGTTCTTC. Its protein is CASSGGGSNEQFF.

The chain combines TRBV14 with TRBJ2-1, with TRBD2 identical over 10 bases. Germline CDR1 and CDR2: SGHDN and FVKESK. CDR3 length: 17 residues. The trim removed 6 bases at V and 0 bases at J, leaving 8 bases unmatched. CDR3 DNA sequence: TGTGCCAGCAGACCCACTAGCGGGGCTAGCTCCTACAATGAGCAGTTCTTC. Its translation: CASRPTSGASSYNEQFF.